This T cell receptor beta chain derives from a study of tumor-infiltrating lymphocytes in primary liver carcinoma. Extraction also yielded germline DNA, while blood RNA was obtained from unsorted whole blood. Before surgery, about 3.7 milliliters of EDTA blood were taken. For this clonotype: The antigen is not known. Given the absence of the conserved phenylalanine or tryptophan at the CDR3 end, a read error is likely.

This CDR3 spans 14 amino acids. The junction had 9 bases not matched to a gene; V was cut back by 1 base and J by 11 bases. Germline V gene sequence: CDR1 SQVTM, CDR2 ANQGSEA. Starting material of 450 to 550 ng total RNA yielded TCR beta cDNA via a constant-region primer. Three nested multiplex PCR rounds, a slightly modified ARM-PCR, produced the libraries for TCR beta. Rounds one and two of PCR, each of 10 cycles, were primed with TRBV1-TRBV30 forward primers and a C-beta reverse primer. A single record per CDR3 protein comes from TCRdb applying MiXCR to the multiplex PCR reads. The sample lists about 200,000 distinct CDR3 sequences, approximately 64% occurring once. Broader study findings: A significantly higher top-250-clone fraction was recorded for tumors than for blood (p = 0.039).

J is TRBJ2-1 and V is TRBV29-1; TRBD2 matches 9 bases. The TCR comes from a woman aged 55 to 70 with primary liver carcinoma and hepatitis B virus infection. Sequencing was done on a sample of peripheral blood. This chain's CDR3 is CSVEGGRAEKKQFI. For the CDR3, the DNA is TGCAGCGTTGAAGGCGGGAGGGCTGAGAAAAAGCAGTTCATA.